This T cell receptor beta chain derives from a study of blood T cell repertoires in COVID-19. CDR3 length: 15 residues. CDR1 MNHEY and CDR2 SVGAGI come from the germline V gene. The V end lost 2 bases, the J end lost 5 bases, and 15 bases lay between the germline ends. The data were produced by immunoSEQ multiplex PCR, yet TCRdb's version contains in-frame clones alone and is incomplete. The repertoire holds roughly 380,000 clones, with about 90% as singletons. This receptor was obtained from a man aged 30-40 years who had recovered from COVID-19. The J gene is TRBJ1-1, the V gene TRBV6-5, with D possibly matching TRBD1 (5 bases). The specimen sequenced was PBMCs or T cells enriched from blood (not recorded which). In DNA, the CDR3 is TGTGCCAGCAGTTACGAGGCTCCAGGGCGGACTGAAGCTTTCTTT. Protein sequence: CASSYEAPGRTEAFF.